This T cell receptor (beta chain) derives from a study of metastatic and nonmetastatic thyroid tumors. Overall study: Repertoires of blood and of tissue (tumor or nodule) from malignant and benign thyroid patients were compared.

Whole-study results and caveats: Patients with malignant thyroid tumors reportedly had significantly higher TCR beta diversity than those with benign nodules, in blood and tumor.

All patients were treatment-naive before thyroid surgery. As processed by the authors: A papillary thyroid cancer distant-metastasis classifier was built from CDR3 differences across clinicopathological groups. TCRdb reanalyzed the PCR reads with MiXCR. TCRdb, not the authors, supplied the V and J calls. The table lists 30,000 to 40,000 clones, 19% of them singletons. The V gene's germline CDR1 is SGHAT and CDR2 FQNNGV. V trimming: 4 bases; J trimming: 9 bases; junction bases outside the gene matches: 11. This CDR3 spans 15 amino acids. This clone was counted ten times or more. Its specificity is not known.

The sequence derives from a female donor with papillary thyroid cancer or a benign thyroid nodule (not recorded which). Some clones in this sample may be carry-over from other donors' samples. The source material was blood. The chain is built from TRBV11-2 and TRBJ2-3; 9 bases align to TRBD2. The CDR3 nucleotides read TGTGCCAGCAGCTCACCCAGCGGGAGGTACTTGACGCAGTATTTT. Residues: CASSSPSGRYLTQYF.